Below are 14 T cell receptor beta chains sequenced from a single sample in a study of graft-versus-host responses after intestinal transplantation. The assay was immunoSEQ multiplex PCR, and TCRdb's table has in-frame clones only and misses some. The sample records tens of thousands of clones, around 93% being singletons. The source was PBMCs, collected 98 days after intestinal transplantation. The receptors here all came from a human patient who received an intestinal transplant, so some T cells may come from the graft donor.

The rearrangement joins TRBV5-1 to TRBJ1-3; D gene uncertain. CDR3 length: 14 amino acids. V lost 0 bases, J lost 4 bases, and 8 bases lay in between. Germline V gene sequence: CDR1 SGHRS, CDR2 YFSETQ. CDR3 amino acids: CASSLAGVGNTIYF. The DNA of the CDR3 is TGCGCCAGCAGCTTGGCCGGGGTAGGAAACACCATATATTTT.

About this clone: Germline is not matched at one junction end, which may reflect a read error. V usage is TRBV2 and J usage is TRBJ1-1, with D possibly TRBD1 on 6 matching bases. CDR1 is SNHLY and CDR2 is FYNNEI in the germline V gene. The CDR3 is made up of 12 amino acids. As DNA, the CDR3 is TGTGCCAGCAACAGGGCGAACCCTGAAGCTTTCTTT. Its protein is CASNRANPEAFF.

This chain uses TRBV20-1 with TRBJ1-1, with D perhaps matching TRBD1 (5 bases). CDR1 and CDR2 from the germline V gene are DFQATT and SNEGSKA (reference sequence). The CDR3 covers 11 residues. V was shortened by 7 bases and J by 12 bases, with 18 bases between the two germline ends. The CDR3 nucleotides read TGCAGTGGGAGAGACGAGACAGTTCCTTTCTTT. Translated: CSGRDETVPFF.

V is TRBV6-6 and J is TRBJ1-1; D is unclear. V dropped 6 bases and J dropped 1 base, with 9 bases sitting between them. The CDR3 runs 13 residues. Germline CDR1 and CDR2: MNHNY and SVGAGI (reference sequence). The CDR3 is CASRPSENTEAFF. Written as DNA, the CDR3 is TGTGCCAGCAGGCCGTCAGAGAACACTGAAGCTTTCTTT.

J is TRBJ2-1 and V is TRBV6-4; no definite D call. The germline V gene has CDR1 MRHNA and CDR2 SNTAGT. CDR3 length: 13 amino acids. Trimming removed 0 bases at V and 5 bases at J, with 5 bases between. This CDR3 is CASSDSGHNEQFF. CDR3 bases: TGTGCCAGCAGTGACTCGGGCCACAATGAGCAGTTCTTC.

CDR3 protein: CASSIPEDRGETQYF. The CDR3 nucleotides read TGTGCCAGCAGCATACCTGAGGACAGGGGAGAGACCCAGTACTTC. This chain connects TRBV5-6 to TRBJ2-5, with 9 bases that match TRBD1. The trim removed 4 bases at V and 4 bases at J, leaving 8 bases unmatched. CDR1 and CDR2 from the germline V gene are SGHDT and YYEEEE. The CDR3 extends over 15 amino acids.

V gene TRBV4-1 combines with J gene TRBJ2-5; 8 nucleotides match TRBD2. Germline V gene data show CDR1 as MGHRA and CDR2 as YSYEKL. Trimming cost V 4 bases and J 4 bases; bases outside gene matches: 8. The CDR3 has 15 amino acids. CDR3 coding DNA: TGCGCCAGCAGCCCTACTGTAGCGGGAAGAGAGACCCAGTACTTC. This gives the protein CASSPTVAGRETQYF.

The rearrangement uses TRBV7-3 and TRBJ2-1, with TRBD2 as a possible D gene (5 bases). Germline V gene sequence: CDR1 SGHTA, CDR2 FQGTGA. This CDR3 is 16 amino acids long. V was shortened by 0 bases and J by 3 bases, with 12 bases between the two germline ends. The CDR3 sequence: CASSLTGGSDYNEQFF. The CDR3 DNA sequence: TGTGCCAGCAGCTTAACAGGCGGGTCTGACTACAATGAGCAGTTCTTC.

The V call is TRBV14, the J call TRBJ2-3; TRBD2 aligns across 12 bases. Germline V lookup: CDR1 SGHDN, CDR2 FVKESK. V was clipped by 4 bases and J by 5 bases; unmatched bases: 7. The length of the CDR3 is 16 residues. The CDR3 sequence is CASSPRTSGIRDTQYF. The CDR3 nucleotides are TGTGCCAGCAGCCCTCGGACTAGCGGGATAAGAGATACGCAGTATTTT.

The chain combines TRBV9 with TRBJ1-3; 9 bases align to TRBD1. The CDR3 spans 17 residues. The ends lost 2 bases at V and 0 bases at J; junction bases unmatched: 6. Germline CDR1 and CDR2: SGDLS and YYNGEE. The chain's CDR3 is CASSVSTDRGSGNTIYF. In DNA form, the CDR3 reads TGTGCCAGCAGCGTCTCGACGGACAGGGGCTCTGGAAACACCATATATTTT.

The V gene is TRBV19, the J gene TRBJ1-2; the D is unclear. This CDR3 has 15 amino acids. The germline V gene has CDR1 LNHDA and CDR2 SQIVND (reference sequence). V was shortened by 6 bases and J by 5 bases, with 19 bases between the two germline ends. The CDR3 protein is CASSPPSGLLYGYTF. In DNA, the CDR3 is TGTGCCAGTAGCCCTCCCAGCGGTCTCCTTTATGGCTACACCTTC.

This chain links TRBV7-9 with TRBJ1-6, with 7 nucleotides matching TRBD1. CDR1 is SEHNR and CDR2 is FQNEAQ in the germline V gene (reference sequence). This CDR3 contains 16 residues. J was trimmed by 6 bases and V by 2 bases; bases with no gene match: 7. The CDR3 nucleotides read TGTGCCAGCAGCTTAAGGGGGCCAGTGGTTAATTCACCCCTCCACTTT. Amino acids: CASSLRGPVVNSPLHF. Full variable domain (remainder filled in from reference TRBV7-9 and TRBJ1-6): DTGVSQNPRHKITKRGQNVTFRCDPISEHNRLYWYRQTLGQGPEFLTYFQNEAQLEKSRLLSDRFSAERPKGSFSTLEIQRTEQGDSAMYLCASSLRGPVVNSPLHFGNGTRLTVT.

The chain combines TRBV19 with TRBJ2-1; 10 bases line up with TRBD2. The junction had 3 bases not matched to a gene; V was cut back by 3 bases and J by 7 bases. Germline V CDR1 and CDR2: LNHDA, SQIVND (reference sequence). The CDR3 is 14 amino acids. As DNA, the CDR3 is TGTGCCAGTAGTATGCTAGCGGGAGTGAATGAGCAGTTCTTC. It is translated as CASSMLAGVNEQFF.

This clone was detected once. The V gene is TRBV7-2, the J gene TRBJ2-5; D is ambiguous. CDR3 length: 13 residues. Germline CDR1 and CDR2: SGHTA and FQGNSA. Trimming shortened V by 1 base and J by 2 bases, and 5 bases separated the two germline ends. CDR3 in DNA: TGTGCCAGCAGCTTAGGTAGTCAAGAGACCCAGTACTTC. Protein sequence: CASSLGSQETQYF.